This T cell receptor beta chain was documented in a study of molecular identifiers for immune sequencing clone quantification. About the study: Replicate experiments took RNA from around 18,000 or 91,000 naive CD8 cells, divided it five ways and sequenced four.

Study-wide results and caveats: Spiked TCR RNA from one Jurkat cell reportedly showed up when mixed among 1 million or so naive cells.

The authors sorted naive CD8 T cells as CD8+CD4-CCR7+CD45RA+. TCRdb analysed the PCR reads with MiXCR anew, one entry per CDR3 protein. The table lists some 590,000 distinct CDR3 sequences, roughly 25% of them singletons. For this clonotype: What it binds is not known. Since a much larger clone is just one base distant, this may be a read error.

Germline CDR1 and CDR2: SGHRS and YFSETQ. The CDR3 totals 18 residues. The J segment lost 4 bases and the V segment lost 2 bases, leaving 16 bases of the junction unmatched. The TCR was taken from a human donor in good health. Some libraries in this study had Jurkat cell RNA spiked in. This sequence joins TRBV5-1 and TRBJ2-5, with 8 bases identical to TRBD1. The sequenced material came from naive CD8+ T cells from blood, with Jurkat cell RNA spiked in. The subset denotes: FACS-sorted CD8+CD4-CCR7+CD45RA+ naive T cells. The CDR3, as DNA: TGCGCCAGCAGCTTACCTGGGCGGACAGGGAGGCCAACAGAGACCCAGTACTTC. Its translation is CASSLPGRTGRPTETQYF.